Listed below are T cell receptor beta chains from one sample, sequenced in a study of blood T cell repertoires in COVID-19. Profiling relied on immunoSEQ multiplex PCR, and the TCRdb table lists in-frame clones only, not all of them. The table records fewer than 200,000 clones, almost 80% of them present only once. Sequencing used peripheral blood. All receptors come from a woman aged 70 to 79 with acute or convalescent COVID-19. CDR3s include the opening cysteine and the closing phenylalanine or tryptophan. A D gene is named only where the DNA matches it firmly. Expanded clones get a size class; other rows say once, few or many, or leave the size out.

>.|TRBV21-1|TRBJ1-4|.
TGTGCCAGCAGCAAGGGAGATCCTGCGGCTAATGAAAAACTGTTTTTT
CASSKGDPAANEKLFF
>.|TRBV30|TRBJ1-6|TRBD1
TGTGCCTGGAGTACAGGGGATAATTCACCCCTCCACTTT
CAWSTGDNSPLHF
>.|TRBV7-3|TRBJ2-1|TRBD2
TGTGCCAGCAGCTTAACATCCGGACTAGCGGACTACAATGAGCAGTTCTTC
CASSLTSGLADYNEQFF
>once|TRBV20-1|TRBJ2-1|.
TGCAGTGCTAGTAGTTACGGGATTTCGTACAATGAGCAGTTCTTC
CSASSYGISYNEQFF
>.|TRBV10-1|TRBJ2-1|TRBD2
TGCGCCAGCAGTGGCGGCCGGGCTAGCGGGCGATACAATGAGCAGTTCTTC
CASSGGRASGRYNEQFF
>few|TRBV20-1|TRBJ1-1|TRBD1
TGCAGTGCTAGTAAACGGACAGGGAACACTGAAGCTTTCTTT
CSASKRTGNTEAFF
>.|TRBV3-1/TRBV3-2|TRBJ2-7|TRBD2
TGTGCCAGCAGCCAAGGGGCTAGCGGGATCTACGAGCAGTACTTC
CASSQGASGIYEQYF
>.|TRBV4-1|TRBJ2-7|.
TGCGCCAGCAGCCAGAGGACAGACCCTAGATACGAGCAGTACTTC
CASSQRTDPRYEQYF
>once|TRBV24-1|TRBJ2-1|.
TGTGCCACCAGTCGGAGCGGATACAATGAGCAGTTCTTC
CATSRSGYNEQFF
>.|TRBV6-5|TRBJ2-7|.
TGTGCCAGCAGCTCCCCCGGACTCTACGAGCAGTACTTC
CASSSPGLYEQYF
>.|TRBV5-1|TRBJ2-1|TRBD1
TGCGCCAGCAGCTCGGGACAGGGAATGTACAATGAGCAGTTCTTC
CASSSGQGMYNEQFF
>.|TRBV5-1|TRBJ2-3|TRBD2
TGCGCCAGCAGCTTGTGGAGCCGAAGCGGGAGGGATGCGGGCCCAGATACGCAGTATTTT
CASSLWSRSGRDAGPDTQYF
>.|TRBV9|TRBJ2-3|TRBD2
TGTGCCAGCAGCGGAACTAGCGGCACTAGCACAGATACGCAGTATTTT
CASSGTSGTSTDTQYF
>.|TRBV3-1/TRBV3-2|TRBJ1-2|.
TGTGCCAGCAGCTACGATCCGACAGGTTCTTTGGGCTACACCTTC
CASSYDPTGSLGYTF
>.|TRBV19|TRBJ1-3|.
TGTGCCAGTACGCGGGGGCCTGGAAACACCATATATTTT
CASTRGPGNTIYF
>.|TRBV24-1|TRBJ2-5|TRBD1
TGTGCCACCAGTGACCAACCCGGGACAGGGGTGGGAGAGACCCAGTACTTC
CATSDQPGTGVGETQYF
>.|TRBV28|TRBJ2-7|.
TGTGCCAGCAGTTTACGGGGTAGCGGAGCCTACGAGCAGTACTTC
CASSLRGSGAYEQYF
>.|TRBV5-1|TRBJ2-2|TRBD2
TGCGCCAGCAGCCTCCTAGCGGCCGGTACCGGGGAGCTGTTTTTT
CASSLLAAGTGELFF
>.|TRBV2|TRBJ1-5|.
TGTGCCAGCAGTTCACAGGGATTAAGCAATCAGCCCCAGCATTTT
CASSSQGLSNQPQHF
>once|TRBV6-6|TRBJ1-5|TRBD1
TGTGCCAGCAGGTCGACAGGGAACGATCAGCCCCAGCATTTT
CASRSTGNDQPQHF
>many|TRBV12-5|TRBJ1-6|.
TGTGCTAGTGGTCTAGATAATTCACCCCTCCACTTT
CASGLDNSPLHF
>.|TRBV6-5|TRBJ2-7|TRBD1
TGTGCCAGCGGGACAGGGGTCTACGAGCAGTACTTC
CASGTGVYEQYF
>.|TRBV4-1|TRBJ1-6|TRBD1
TGCGCCAGCAAGGAAACCGGGACAGGGCATAATTCACCCCTCCACTTT
CASKETGTGHNSPLHF
>once|TRBV15|TRBJ2-1|TRBD1
TGTGCCACCAGCAGATCCCTACGGACAGGTGGAAATGAGCAGTTCTTC
CATSRSLRTGGNEQFF
>.|TRBV28|TRBJ1-1|TRBD1
TGTGCCAGCAGCTCTGCAGGGGGTTCACTCGAGAACACTGAAGCTTTCTTT
CASSSAGGSLENTEAFF
>.|TRBV10-3|TRBJ1-2|.
TGTGCCATCAGTGAGTCGCTAGGTCGGTCAAACTATGGCTACACCTTC
CAISESLGRSNYGYTF
>.|TRBV18|TRBJ2-1|.
TGTGCCAGCTCACCGCTCTCGGAGGGGTCCTACAATGAGCAGTTCTTC
CASSPLSEGSYNEQFF
>.|TRBV2|TRBJ2-4|.
TGTGCCAGCAGTAAGGAGAGGCTGGAGGCCAAAAACATTCAGTACTTC
CASSKERLEAKNIQYF
>.|TRBV5-6|TRBJ1-2|TRBD1
TGTGCCAGCCATTGGGCCCTGGGGACAGGGACCCCCTACACCTTC
CASHWALGTGTPYTF
>once|TRBV23-1|TRBJ1-5|.
TGCGCCAGCAGTCAGGGAGGGATTCGAGATCAGCCCCAGCATTTT
CASSQGGIRDQPQHF
>.|TRBV19|TRBJ1-1|TRBD1
TGTGCCAGTAGTATAACAGGGGGCGGAGAAGCTTTCTTT
CASSITGGGEAFF
>.|TRBV12-5|TRBJ2-6|.
TGTGCTAGTGGTCCGTCTGGGGCCAACGTCCTGACTTTC
CASGPSGANVLTF
>.|TRBV4-2|TRBJ2-2|TRBD2
TGTGCCAGCAGCCAACGGGAGGTAGGGGAGCTGTTTTTT
CASSQREVGELFF
>.|TRBV7-2|TRBJ2-5|TRBD2
TGTGCCAGCAGCTTAGCTCGGGGGGAGGGGCAAGGGACCCAGTACTTC
CASSLARGEGQGTQYF
>.|TRBV12-3/TRBV12-4|TRBJ1-3|.
TGTGCCAGCAGCCGCGTCCAAAACACCATATATTTT
CASSRVQNTIYF
>.|TRBV28|TRBJ1-3|.
TGTGCCAGCAGTTCCCGACATCTCTCTGGAAACACCATATATTTT
CASSSRHLSGNTIYF
>.|TRBV11-3|TRBJ1-5|.
TGTGCCAGCAGCTCCCGGGGATTCAATCAGCCCCAGCATTTT
CASSSRGFNQPQHF
>.|TRBV5-1|TRBJ1-4|.
TGCGCCAGCAGCTTGGGAACCGGGGGAGAAAAACTGTTTTTT
CASSLGTGGEKLFF
>.|TRBV7-9|TRBJ2-2|TRBD2
TGTGCCAGCTCGGCCGGGGGGGGCCCCACCGGGGAGCTGTTTTTT
CASSAGGGPTGELFF
>.|TRBV23-1|TRBJ1-2|.
TGCGCCAGCAGTCCCCTCCGAACGGGGGGCGGGGGCTACACCTTC
CASSPLRTGGGGYTF
>.|TRBV10-3|TRBJ2-1|TRBD2
TGTGCCATCAGTGGGCCGGGACTAGCGGGAGTCGAGGAGCAGTTCTTC
CAISGPGLAGVEEQFF
>.|TRBV19|TRBJ2-7|.
TGTGCCAGTAGTATCATCTACGGAGGGTTAGACTACGAGCAGTACTTC
CASSIIYGGLDYEQYF
>.|TRBV18|TRBJ2-5|.
TGTGCCAGCTCACCGGAGATTCAAGAGACCCAGTACTTC
CASSPEIQETQYF
>.|TRBV5-1|TRBJ1-6|TRBD1
TGCGCCAGCACCCAAGCCGGGACAGGGAGTTCACCCCTCCACTTT
CASTQAGTGSSPLHF
>.|TRBV9|TRBJ2-7|TRBD2
TGTGCCAGCAGCGTAGCTACTCGTGCGGGAGTGGTCGAGCAGTACTTC
CASSVATRAGVVEQYF
>.|TRBV6-6|TRBJ2-7|TRBD2
TGTGCCAGCAGTTACTCGGGGACTAGCTCCGAGCAGTACTTC
CASSYSGTSSEQYF
>.|TRBV30|TRBJ2-1|TRBD2
TGTGCCTGGACTCCGGGACTAGCGTACAATGAGCAGTTCTTC
CAWTPGLAYNEQFF
>.|TRBV6-6|TRBJ1-5|.
TGTGCCAGCAGTTACTGGGGGGAGTATAGCAATCAGCCCCAGCATTTT
CASSYWGEYSNQPQHF
>.|TRBV6-1|TRBJ2-7|.
TGTGCCAGCAGTGATCCAGGGTTGAGAGCAGCCTACGAGCAGTACTTC
CASSDPGLRAAYEQYF
>.|TRBV24-1|TRBJ2-3|TRBD1
TGTGCCACCAGTAAGCGTGGACAGGCCACAGATACGCAGTATTTT
CATSKRGQATDTQYF
>.|TRBV6-4|TRBJ2-3|.
TGTGCCAGCAGTGACTCGAGGATCGGGAGAGGGGGCACAGATACGCAGTATTTT
CASSDSRIGRGGTDTQYF
>few|TRBV3-1/TRBV3-2|TRBJ1-1|TRBD1
TGTGCCAGCAGCTACCTACAGGGGGATGCTTTCTTT
CASSYLQGDAFF
>few|TRBV3-1/TRBV3-2|TRBJ1-1|.
TGTGCCAGCAGCCAGAGCCTGCAGGCCCCGAACACTGAAGCTTTCTTT
CASSQSLQAPNTEAFF
>.|TRBV6-6|TRBJ2-1|.
TGTGCCAGCAGCCGGGAGTTGCCCTCCTACAATGAGCAGTTCTTC
CASSRELPSYNEQFF
>few|TRBV5-1|TRBJ2-1|TRBD2
TGCGCCAGCAGCTTGTATAGGACTAGTTACAATGAGCAGTTCTTC
CASSLYRTSYNEQFF
>once|TRBV10-3|TRBJ2-1|.
TGTGCCATCAGGGAGGGACAGCCGAGGGGGAATGAGCAGTTCTTC
CAIREGQPRGNEQFF
>.|TRBV5-1|TRBJ1-3|TRBD1
TGCGCCAGCAGGGCGAGCGGACAGGCGGACTCTGGAAACACCATATATTTT
CASRASGQADSGNTIYF
>.|TRBV11-3|TRBJ1-1|.
TGTGCCAGCAGCCTACGTAGCGAACTTGAAGCTTTCTTT
CASSLRSELEAFF